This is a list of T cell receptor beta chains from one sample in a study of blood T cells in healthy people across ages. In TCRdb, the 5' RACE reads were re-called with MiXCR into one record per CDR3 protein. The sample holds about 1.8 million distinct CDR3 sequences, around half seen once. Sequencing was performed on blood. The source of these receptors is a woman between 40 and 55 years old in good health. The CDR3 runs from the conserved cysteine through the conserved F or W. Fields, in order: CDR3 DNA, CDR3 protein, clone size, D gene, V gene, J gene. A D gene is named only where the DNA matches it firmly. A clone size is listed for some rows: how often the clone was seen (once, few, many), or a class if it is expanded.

TGTGCCAGCAGTTACAATATCTACGAGCAGTACTTC	CASSYNIYEQYF	NA	NA	TRBV6-2/TRBV6-3	TRBJ2-7
TGTGCCATCGGGGCCGCACAGGGCGCCTACGAGCAGTACTTC	CAIGAAQGAYEQYF	few	NA	TRBV10-3	TRBJ2-7
TGTGCCAGCAGTTTTTATACTAGCGGGGGTTTAGGGGAGCAGTTCTTC	CASSFYTSGGLGEQFF	NA	TRBD2	TRBV12-3/TRBV12-4	TRBJ2-1
TGTGCCAGCAGCTTAAGGTGGGGGGGCCATCTCAATGAGCAGTTCTTC	CASSLRWGGHLNEQFF	NA	NA	TRBV7-2	TRBJ2-1
TGCAGTGCTATCAGCCCTAGCAATGAGCAGTTCTTC	CSAISPSNEQFF	NA	NA	TRBV20-1	TRBJ2-1
TGTGCCACCAGCAGAGATCTTTTCTCCGGCTCCCGTAATGAAAAACTGTTTTTT	CATSRDLFSGSRNEKLFF	NA	NA	TRBV15	TRBJ1-4
TGCAGTGCGATAACGACAGGGGGCAGTTACGAGCAGTACTTC	CSAITTGGSYEQYF	NA	TRBD1	TRBV20-1	TRBJ2-7
TGTGCCAGCAGTTCCCCCCGGACAGGGAAAGACTATGGCTACACCTTC	CASSSPRTGKDYGYTF	NA	TRBD1	TRBV28	TRBJ1-2
TGTGCCAGCAGCACGACAGGGGTTTCGAACACTGAAGCTTTCTTT	CASSTTGVSNTEAFF	NA	TRBD1	TRBV9	TRBJ1-1
TGCGCCAGCAGCCAAGATGTGGCAGGGGGCTTATCTAGCTACACCTTC	CASSQDVAGGLSSYTF	few	TRBD1	TRBV4-3	TRBJ1-2
TGCAGCGTTGCTGAGGGCAGTTATGGCTACACCTTC	CSVAEGSYGYTF	NA	NA	TRBV29-1	TRBJ1-2
TGTGCCAGCTCCCCCGGGTTTGCAGGGCGGATAGATACGCAGTATTTT	CASSPGFAGRIDTQYF	NA	NA	TRBV28	TRBJ2-3
TGTGCCAGCAGCTTCAGGCAGAACTACGAGCAGTACTTC	CASSFRQNYEQYF	NA	NA	TRBV7-2	TRBJ2-7
TGTGCCAGCAGCACTAGCCTGGGGGAGGCAGGGAAAGAGACCCAGTACTTC	CASSTSLGEAGKETQYF	NA	NA	TRBV11-2	TRBJ2-5
TGCGCCAGCAGCCAAGGCCCCGGACGTATGTCCTACAATGAGCAGTTCTTC	CASSQGPGRMSYNEQFF	few	NA	TRBV4-1	TRBJ2-1
TGTGCCAGCCGAATGTCCGGGACACCGATACACCAAGAGACCCAGTACTTC	CASRMSGTPIHQETQYF	few	NA	TRBV6-1	TRBJ2-5
TGTGCCAGCAGCTTAAGTGTGGCGGGATACAATGAGCAGTACTTC	CASSLSVAGYNEQYF	once	NA	TRBV7-2	TRBJ2-7
TGTGCCAGCAGCCAAACGGGACTAGCATTCTACGAGCAGTACTTC	CASSQTGLAFYEQYF	few	TRBD2	TRBV7-9	TRBJ2-7
TGTGCCAGCAGCTATGACCAGGGAGGGGAGCAGTACTTC	CASSYDQGGEQYF	NA	TRBD2	TRBV7-3	TRBJ2-7
TGTGCCAGCAGCCTGGACAGGGTAGTAGGGATTCAGTACTTC	CASSLDRVVGIQYF	few	TRBD1	TRBV27	TRBJ2-4
TGTGCCAGCTCACCCATCTCCCGGACTAGCGGGGGTGGAGAGACCCAGTACTTC	CASSPISRTSGGGETQYF	NA	TRBD2	TRBV18	TRBJ2-5
TGCGCCAGCAGCGCGGGACCTAGCGGGGGCCCTTGCGAGCAGTACTTC	CASSAGPSGGPCEQYF	NA	TRBD2	TRBV5-1	TRBJ2-7
TGTGCCAGCAGCTTAGATGGCAGGGGTTCTTCCTACGAGCAGTACTTC	CASSLDGRGSSYEQYF	NA	NA	TRBV7-2	TRBJ2-7
TGTGCCAGCAGTTTAAGAAGGGACCACGAGCAGTACTTC	CASSLRRDHEQYF	few	NA	TRBV27	TRBJ2-7
TGTGCCAGCAGTTTTGCGGGGGCGGACTACGAGCAGTACTTC	CASSFAGADYEQYF	NA	NA	TRBV27	TRBJ2-7
TGTGCCAGCAGCTTGCCGGACAGGGGTAGGACAGATACGCAGTATTTT	CASSLPDRGRTDTQYF	NA	TRBD1	TRBV5-6	TRBJ2-3
TGTGCCTCCAGCAGAGATCGGACTAGCGTCCATGAGCAGTACTTC	CASSRDRTSVHEQYF	once	TRBD2	TRBV15	TRBJ2-7
TGTGCCAGCAGTTTTTCGGGCAGGGGGCTCGATCAGCCCCAGCATTTT	CASSFSGRGLDQPQHF	NA	TRBD1	TRBV28	TRBJ1-5
TGTGCCAGCAGCGTCGGACTAGCGGGGGGGTCCTACGAGCAGTACTTC	CASSVGLAGGSYEQYF	few	TRBD2	TRBV9	TRBJ2-7
TGTGCCAGCACCGCCTTTCCGAGGTCCTCCTACGAGCAGTACTTC	CASTAFPRSSYEQYF	NA	NA	TRBV12-3/TRBV12-4	TRBJ2-7
TGTGCCAGCAGTTTCCATGTCGGTCGGGGCAATCAGCCCCAGCATTTT	CASSFHVGRGNQPQHF	once	NA	TRBV12-3/TRBV12-4	TRBJ1-5
TGCGCCAGCAGCCCTGAAGTCCAGGGCCTCAGGGAATGTACGCAGTATTTT	CASSPEVQGLRECTQYF	NA	NA	TRBV4-3	TRBJ2-3
TGTGCCAGCAGCTTCGTAAGGACAGGCTACAATGAGCAGTTCTTC	CASSFVRTGYNEQFF	NA	TRBD1	TRBV6-5	TRBJ2-1
TGTGCCAGCAGGAGGGATTGGAGGGGGCAACGGGAGACCCAGTACTTC	CASRRDWRGQRETQYF	few	NA	TRBV7-6	TRBJ2-5
TGTGCCAGCTACCCGTGGGGGGCGTACAATGAGCAGTTCTTC	CASYPWGAYNEQFF	few	NA	TRBV6-1	TRBJ2-1
TGTGCCAGCAGTACCCGATCAGCGGGGGGAAGCACAGATACGCAGTATTTT	CASSTRSAGGSTDTQYF	NA	TRBD2	TRBV27	TRBJ2-3
TGTGCCAGCAGTCCAGGGGGGCCAGGTCAGCCCCAGCATTTT	CASSPGGPGQPQHF	NA	TRBD1	TRBV6-2/TRBV6-3	TRBJ1-5
TGCAGTGGAGTGAGACTAGCGAACAATGAGCAGTTCTTC	CSGVRLANNEQFF	NA	TRBD2	TRBV20-1	TRBJ2-1
TGTGCCAGCAGCTTTGACAGGGGGTCGGCAGATACGCAGTATTTT	CASSFDRGSADTQYF	NA	TRBD1	TRBV7-9	TRBJ2-3
TGTGCCAGCAGCGGAACGCAGGGGTCCACCGGGGAGCTGTTTTTT	CASSGTQGSTGELFF	NA	NA	TRBV7-9	TRBJ2-2